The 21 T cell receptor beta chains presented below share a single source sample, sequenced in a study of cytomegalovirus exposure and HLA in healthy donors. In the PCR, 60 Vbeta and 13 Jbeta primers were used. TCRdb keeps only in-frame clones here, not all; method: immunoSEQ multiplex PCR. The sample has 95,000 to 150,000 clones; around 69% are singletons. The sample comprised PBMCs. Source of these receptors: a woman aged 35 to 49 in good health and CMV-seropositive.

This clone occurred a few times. The CDR3 loop is CASRPSGGRVLSSYNEQFF. In DNA form, the CDR3 reads TGTGCCAGCCGCCCTAGCGGGGGCCGAGTCCTGAGCTCCTACAATGAGCAGTTCTTC. This chain joins TRBV2 and TRBJ2-1; 10 nucleotides agree with TRBD2. From germline, CDR1 is SNHLY and CDR2 FYNNEI. CDR3 length equals 19 residues. The junction had 16 bases not matched to a gene; V was cut back by 8 bases and J by 0 bases. The variable domain in full, completed from reference TRBV2 and TRBJ2-1, reads EPEVTQTPSHQVTQMGQEVILRCVPISNHLYFYWYRQILGQKVEFLVSFYNNEISEKSEIFDDQFSVERPDGSNFTLKIRSTKLEDSAMYFCASRPSGGRVLSSYNEQFFGPGTRLTVL.

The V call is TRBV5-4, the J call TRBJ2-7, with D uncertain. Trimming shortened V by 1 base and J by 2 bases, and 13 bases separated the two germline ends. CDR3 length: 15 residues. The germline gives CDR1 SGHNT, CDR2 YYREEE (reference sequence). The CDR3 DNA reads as TGTGCCAGCAGCTTGTATAGCACGTCAACCTACGAGCAGTACTTC. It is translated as CASSLYSTSTYEQYF.

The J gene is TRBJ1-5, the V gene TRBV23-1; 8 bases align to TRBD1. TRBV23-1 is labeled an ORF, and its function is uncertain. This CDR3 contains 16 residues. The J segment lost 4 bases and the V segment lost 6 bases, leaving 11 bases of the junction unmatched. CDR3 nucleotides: TGCGCCAGCAGCCCCGGGACAGGCGCATGGAATCAGCCCCAGCATTTT. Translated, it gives CASSPGTGAWNQPQHF.

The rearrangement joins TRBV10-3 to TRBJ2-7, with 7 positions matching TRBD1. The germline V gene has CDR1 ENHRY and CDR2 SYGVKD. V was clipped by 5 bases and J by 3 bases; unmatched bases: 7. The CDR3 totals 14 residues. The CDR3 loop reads CAISTRDSVYEQYF. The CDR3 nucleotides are TGTGCCATCAGTACCCGGGACAGTGTCTACGAGCAGTACTTC.

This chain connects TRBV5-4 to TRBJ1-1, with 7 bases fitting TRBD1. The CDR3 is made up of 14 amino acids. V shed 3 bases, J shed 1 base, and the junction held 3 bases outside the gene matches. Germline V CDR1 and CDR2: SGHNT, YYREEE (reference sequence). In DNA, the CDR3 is TGTGCCAGCAGCTACGACAGGGCGAACACTGAAGCTTTCTTT. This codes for CASSYDRANTEAFF. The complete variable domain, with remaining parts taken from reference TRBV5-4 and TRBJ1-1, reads ETGVTQSPTHLIKTRGQQVTLRCSSQSGHNTVSWYQQALGQGPQFIFQYYREEENGRGNFPPRFSGLQFPNYSSELNVNALELDDSALYLCASSYDRANTEAFFGQGTRLTVV.

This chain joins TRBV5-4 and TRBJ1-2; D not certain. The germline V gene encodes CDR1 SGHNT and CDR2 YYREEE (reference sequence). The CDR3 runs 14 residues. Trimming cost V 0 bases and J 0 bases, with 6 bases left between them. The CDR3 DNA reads TGTGCCAGCAGCTTGGGAGCCACTAACTATGGCTACACCTTC. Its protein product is CASSLGATNYGYTF.

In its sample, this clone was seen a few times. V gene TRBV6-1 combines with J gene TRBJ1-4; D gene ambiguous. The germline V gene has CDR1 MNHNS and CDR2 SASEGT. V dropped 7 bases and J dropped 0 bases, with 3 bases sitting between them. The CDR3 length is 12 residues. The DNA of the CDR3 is TGTGCCAGCACGGCAACTAATGAAAAACTGTTTTTT. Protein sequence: CASTATNEKLFF.

Written as DNA, the CDR3 is TGCGCCAGCAGCTTGGCCCCGTCTGGGGCCAACGTCCTGACTTTC. Encoded protein: CASSLAPSGANVLTF. The chain links TRBV5-1 to TRBJ2-6; unclear D gene. Per the germline V gene, CDR1 is SGHRS and CDR2 is YFSETQ. The V gene lost 0 bases and the J gene lost 1 base, with 5 bases spanning the gap. The CDR3 runs to 15 residues.

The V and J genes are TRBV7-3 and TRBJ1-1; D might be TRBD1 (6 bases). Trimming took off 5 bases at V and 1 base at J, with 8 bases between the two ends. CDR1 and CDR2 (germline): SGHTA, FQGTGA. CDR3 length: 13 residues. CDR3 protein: CASSPTGNTEAFF. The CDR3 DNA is TGTGCCAGCAGCCCGACAGGGAACACTGAAGCTTTCTTT.

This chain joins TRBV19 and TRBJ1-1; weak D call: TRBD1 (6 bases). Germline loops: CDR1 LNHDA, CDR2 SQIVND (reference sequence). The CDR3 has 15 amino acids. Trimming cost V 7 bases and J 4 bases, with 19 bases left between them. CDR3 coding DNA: TGTGCCAGTACCAAATACCGGGGGGCACTCACTGAAGCTTTCTTT. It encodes CASTKYRGALTEAFF.

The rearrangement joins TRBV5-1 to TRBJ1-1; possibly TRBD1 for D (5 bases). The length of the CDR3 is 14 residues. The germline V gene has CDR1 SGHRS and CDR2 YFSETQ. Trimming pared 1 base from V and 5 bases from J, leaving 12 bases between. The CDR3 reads CASSLLGKGTEAFF. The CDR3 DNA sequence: TGCGCCAGCAGCTTGTTGGGAAAGGGGACTGAAGCTTTCTTT.

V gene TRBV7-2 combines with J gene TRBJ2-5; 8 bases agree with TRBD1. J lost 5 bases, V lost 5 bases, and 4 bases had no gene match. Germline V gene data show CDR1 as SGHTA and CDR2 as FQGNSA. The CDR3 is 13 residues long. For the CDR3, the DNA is TGTGCCAGCAGCCCTCGGACAGGGGAGACCCAGTACTTC. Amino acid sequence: CASSPRTGETQYF.

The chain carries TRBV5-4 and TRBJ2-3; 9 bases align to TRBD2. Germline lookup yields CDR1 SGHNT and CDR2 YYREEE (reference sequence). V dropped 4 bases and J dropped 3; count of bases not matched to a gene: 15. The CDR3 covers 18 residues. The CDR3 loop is CASSARRGRGGGTDTQYF. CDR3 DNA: TGTGCCAGCAGCGCCCGCCGGGGGCGGGGGGGAGGAACAGATACGCAGTATTTT.

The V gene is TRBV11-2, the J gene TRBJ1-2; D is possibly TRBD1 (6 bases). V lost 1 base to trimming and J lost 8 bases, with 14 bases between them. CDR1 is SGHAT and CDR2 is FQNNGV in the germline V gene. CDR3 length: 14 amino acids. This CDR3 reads CASSLAGVDWGYTF. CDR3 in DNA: TGTGCCAGCAGCTTAGCAGGGGTGGATTGGGGCTACACCTTC.

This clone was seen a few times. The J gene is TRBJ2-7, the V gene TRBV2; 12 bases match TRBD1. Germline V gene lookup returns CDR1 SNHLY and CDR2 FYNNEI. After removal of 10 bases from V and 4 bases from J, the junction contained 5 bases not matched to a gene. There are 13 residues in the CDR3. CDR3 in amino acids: CANRDRGQYEQYF. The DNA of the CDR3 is TGTGCCAACCGGGACAGGGGGCAATACGAGCAGTACTTC. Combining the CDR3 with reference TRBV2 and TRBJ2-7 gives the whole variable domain EPEVTQTPSHQVTQMGQEVILRCVPISNHLYFYWYRQILGQKVEFLVSFYNNEISEKSEIFDDQFSVERPDGSNFTLKIRSTKLEDSAMYFCANRDRGQYEQYFGPGTRLTVT.

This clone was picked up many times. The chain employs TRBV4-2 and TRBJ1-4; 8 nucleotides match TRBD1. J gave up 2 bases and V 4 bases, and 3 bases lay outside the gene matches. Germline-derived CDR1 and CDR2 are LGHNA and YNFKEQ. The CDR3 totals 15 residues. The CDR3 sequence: CASSRRQGTNEKLFF. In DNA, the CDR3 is TGTGCCAGCAGCCGCCGACAGGGGACTAATGAAAAACTGTTTTTT.

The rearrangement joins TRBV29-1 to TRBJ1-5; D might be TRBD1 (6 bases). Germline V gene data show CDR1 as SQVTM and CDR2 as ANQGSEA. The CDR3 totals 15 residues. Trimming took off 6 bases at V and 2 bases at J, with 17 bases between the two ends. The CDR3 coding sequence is TGCAGCGTGGTAATACAGGGACGCGGCAATCAGCCCCAGCATTTT. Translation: CSVVIQGRGNQPQHF.

The DNA of the CDR3 is TGTGCCAGCAGCTTAGGAGGACAGGGTTGGTACGAGCAGTACTTC. Its protein is CASSLGGQGWYEQYF. This chain uses TRBV11-2 with TRBJ2-7; 8 positions agree with TRBD1. CDR3 length: 15 amino acids. Trimming took 1 base from V and 4 from J; bases not matched to a gene: 6. CDR1 is SGHAT, CDR2 FQNNGV, per germline.

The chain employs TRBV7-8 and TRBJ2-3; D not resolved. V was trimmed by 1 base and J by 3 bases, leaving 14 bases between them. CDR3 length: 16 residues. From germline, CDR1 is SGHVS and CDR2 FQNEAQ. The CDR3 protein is CASSLVVPSGTDTQYF. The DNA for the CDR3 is TGTGCCAGCAGCTTAGTGGTTCCCTCGGGTACAGATACGCAGTATTTT.

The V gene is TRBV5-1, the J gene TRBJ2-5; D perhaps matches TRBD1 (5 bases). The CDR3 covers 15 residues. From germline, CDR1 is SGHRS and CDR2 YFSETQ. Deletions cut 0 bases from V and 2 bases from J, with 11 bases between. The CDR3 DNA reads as TGCGCCAGCAGCTTGGGGACATGGGAACAAGAGACCCAGTACTTC. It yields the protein CASSLGTWEQETQYF.

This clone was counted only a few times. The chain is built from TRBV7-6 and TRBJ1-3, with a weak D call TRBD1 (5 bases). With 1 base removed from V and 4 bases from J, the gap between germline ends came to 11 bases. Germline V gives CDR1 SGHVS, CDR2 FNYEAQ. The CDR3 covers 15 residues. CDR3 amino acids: CASSLGQAGGNTIYF. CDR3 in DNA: TGTGCCAGCAGCTTAGGCCAGGCAGGGGGAAACACCATATATTTT. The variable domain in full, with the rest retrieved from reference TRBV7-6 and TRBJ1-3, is GAGVSQSPRYKVTKRGQDVALRCDPISGHVSLYWYRQALGQGPEFLTYFNYEAQQDKSGLPNDRFSAERPEGSISTLTIQRTEQRDSAMYRCASSLGQAGGNTIYFGEGSWLTVV.